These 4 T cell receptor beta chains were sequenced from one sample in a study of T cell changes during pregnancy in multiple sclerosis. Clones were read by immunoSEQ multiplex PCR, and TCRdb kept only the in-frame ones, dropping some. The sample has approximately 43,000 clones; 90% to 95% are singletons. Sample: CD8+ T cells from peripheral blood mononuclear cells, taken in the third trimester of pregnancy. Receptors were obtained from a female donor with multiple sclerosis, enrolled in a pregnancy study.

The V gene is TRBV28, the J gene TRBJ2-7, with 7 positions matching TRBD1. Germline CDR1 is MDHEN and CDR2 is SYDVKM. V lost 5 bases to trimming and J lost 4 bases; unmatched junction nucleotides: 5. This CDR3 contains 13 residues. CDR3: CASSDTGDYEQYF. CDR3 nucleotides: TGTGCCAGCAGTGATACAGGGGATTACGAGCAGTACTTC.

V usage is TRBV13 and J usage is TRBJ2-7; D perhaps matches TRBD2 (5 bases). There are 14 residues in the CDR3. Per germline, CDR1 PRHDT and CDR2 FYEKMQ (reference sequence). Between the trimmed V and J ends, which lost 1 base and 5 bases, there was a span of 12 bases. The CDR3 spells CASSLEGVGDEQYF. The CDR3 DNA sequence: TGTGCCAGCAGCTTAGAGGGAGTGGGCGACGAGCAGTACTTC.

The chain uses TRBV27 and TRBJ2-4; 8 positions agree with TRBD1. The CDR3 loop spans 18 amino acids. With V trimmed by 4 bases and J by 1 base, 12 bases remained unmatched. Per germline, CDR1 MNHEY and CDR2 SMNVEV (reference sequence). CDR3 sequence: CASSSLMTGDGAKNIQYF. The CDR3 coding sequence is TGTGCCAGCAGTTCCCTAATGACAGGGGATGGGGCCAAAAACATTCAGTACTTC.

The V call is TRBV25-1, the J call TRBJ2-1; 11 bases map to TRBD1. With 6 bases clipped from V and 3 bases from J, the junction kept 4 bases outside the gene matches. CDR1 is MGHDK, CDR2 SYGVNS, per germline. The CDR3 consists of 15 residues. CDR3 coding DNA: TGTGCCAGCAGCCCGGGACAGGGGGACTACAATGAGCAGTTCTTC. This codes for CASSPGQGDYNEQFF. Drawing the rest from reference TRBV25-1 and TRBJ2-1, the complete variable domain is EADIYQTPRYLVIGTGKKITLECSQTMGHDKMYWYQQDPGMELHLIHYSYGVNSTEKGDLSSESTVSRIRTEHFPLTLESARPSHTSQYLCASSPGQGDYNEQFFGPGTRLTVL.